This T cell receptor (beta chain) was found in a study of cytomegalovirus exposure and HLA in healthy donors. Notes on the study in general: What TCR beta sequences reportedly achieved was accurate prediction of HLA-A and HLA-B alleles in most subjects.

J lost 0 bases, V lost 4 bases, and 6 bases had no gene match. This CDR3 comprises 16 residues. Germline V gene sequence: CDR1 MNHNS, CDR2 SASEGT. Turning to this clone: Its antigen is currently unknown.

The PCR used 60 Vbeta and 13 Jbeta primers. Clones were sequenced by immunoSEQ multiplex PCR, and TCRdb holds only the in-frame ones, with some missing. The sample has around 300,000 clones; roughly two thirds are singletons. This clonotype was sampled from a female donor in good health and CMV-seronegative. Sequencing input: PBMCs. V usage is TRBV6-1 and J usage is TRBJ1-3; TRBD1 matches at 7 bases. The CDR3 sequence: CASSALGGSSGNTIYF. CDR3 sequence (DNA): TGTGCCAGCAGTGCCTTAGGGGGCAGCTCTGGAAACACCATATATTTT.